The clone carrying this T cell receptor (beta chain) was recorded only once. One base away lies a much larger clone, so this may be a sequencing read error. CDR3 length: 14 residues. Germline CDR1 is MNHEY and CDR2 is SMNVEV (reference sequence). With 5 bases removed from V and 2 bases from J, the gap between germline ends came to 13 bases. These data belong to a study of T cell repertoires in cytomegalovirus infection. About the research overall: Public TCR beta signatures marked donors with CMV infection and the matching HLA.

TCRdb itself ran the reads through MiXCR, one entry per CDR3 protein. The sample holds about 250,000 distinct CDR3 sequences; about 17% are singletons and the top ten take around half. This rearrangement joins TRBV27 to TRBJ2-7; D uncertain. Specimen: CD8+ T cells from PBMCs. This clonotype was sampled from a human donor in good health (CMV status not recorded). Some clones in this sample may be carry-over from other donors' samples. CDR3 sequence: CASSPETEAYEQYF. For the CDR3, the DNA is TGTGCCAGCAGTCCCGAGACGGAAGCCTACGAGCAGTACTTC.